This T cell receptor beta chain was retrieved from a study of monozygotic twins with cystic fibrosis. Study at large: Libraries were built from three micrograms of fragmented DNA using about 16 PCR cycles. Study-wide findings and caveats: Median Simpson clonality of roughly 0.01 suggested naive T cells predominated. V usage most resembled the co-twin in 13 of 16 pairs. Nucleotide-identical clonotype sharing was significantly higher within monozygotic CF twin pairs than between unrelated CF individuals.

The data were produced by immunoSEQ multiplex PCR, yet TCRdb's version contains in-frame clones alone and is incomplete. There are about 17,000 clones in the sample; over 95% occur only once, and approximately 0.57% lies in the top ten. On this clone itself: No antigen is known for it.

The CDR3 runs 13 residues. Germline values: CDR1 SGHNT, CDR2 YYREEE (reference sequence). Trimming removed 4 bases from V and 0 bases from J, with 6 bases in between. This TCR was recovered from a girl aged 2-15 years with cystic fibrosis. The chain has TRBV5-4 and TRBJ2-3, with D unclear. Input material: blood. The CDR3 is CASSLTSTDTQYF. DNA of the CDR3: TGTGCCAGCAGCCTTACTAGCACAGATACGCAGTATTTT.